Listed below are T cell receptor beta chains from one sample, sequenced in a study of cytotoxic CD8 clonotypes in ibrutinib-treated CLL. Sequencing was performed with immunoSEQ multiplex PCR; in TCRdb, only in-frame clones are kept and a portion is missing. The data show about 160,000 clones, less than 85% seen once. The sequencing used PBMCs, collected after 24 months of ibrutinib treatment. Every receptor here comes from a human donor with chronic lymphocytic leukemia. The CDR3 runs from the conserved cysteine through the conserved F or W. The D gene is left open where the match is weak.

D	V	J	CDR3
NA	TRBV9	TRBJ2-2	CASNDRQTGELFF
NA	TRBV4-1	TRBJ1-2	CASSQDQGPYGYTF
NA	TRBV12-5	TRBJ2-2	CASGRDTGELFF
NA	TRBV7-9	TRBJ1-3	CASSLGVSLSGNTIYF
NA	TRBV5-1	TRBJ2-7	CASSNLGTSYF
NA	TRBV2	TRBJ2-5	CASSDSHQETQYF
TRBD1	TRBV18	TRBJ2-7	CASSPRTGSYEQYF
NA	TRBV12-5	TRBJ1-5	CASATGSLSNQPQHF
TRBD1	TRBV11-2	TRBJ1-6	CASSLGRDRLHYNSPLHF
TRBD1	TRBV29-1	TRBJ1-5	CSVSPGQGNQPQHF
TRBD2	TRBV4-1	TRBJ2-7	CASSQDVVAGYYEQYF
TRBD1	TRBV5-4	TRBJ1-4	CASSLDPTGGVEKLFF
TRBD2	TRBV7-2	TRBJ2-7	CASSLEAGGDYEQYF
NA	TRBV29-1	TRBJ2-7	CSVAGAGSASYEQYF
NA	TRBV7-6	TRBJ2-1	CASSSSTADEQFF
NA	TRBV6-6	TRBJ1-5	CASSYKPDSNQPQHF
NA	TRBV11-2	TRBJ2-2	CASGSYTGELFF
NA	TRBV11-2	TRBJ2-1	CASSGRDSNNEQFF
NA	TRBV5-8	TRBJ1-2	CASSRNRRGGYTF
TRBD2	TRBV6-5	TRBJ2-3	CASRLSAGGPDTQYF
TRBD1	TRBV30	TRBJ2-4	CAWSPRGQKNIQYF
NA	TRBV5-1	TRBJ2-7	CASSWTGAPGYEQYF
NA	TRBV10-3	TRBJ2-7	CAIRQQGTYEQYF
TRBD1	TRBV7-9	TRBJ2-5	CASSGQGQGETQYF
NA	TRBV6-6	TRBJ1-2	CASRLGEDYGYTF
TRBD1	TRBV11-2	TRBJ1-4	CASSLSGTDEKLFF
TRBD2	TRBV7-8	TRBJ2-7	CASSLGGASGIFF
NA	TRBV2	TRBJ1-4	CASSEARANEKLFF
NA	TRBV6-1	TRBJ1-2	CASSFQGTNYGYTF
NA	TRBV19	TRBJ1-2	CASSIGQGPSYGYTF
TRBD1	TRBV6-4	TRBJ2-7	CASTRTGPTYEQYF
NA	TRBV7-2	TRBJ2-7	CASSLLSGWAPYEQYF